The clone carrying this TCR beta chain was seen a single time. This CDR3 has 11 residues. The V end was cut by 3 bases, the J end by 9 bases, with 8 bases between. The record originates from a study of T cells in tumors after PD-1 blockade. About the study: On average, tumor samples gave approximately 25,000 TCR templates and approximately 6,000 unique clonotypes.

The time point: second of two post-therapy site-matched biopsies two to three months apart. Measured with immunoSEQ multiplex PCR; TCRdb has only the in-frame clones, and not every one. This table holds 7,500 to 8,500 clones, roughly 60% found once. The sample here was tumor tissue, taken after anti-PD-1 treatment. The TCR sequence derives from a human donor with basal cell carcinoma. The chain joins TRBV12-3 or TRBV12-4 to TRBJ1-1, with D perhaps TRBD1 (5 bases). The CDR3 nucleotides are TGTGCCAGCAGTTTCGCAGGGAAAGCTTTCTTT. Amino acid sequence: CASSFAGKAFF.